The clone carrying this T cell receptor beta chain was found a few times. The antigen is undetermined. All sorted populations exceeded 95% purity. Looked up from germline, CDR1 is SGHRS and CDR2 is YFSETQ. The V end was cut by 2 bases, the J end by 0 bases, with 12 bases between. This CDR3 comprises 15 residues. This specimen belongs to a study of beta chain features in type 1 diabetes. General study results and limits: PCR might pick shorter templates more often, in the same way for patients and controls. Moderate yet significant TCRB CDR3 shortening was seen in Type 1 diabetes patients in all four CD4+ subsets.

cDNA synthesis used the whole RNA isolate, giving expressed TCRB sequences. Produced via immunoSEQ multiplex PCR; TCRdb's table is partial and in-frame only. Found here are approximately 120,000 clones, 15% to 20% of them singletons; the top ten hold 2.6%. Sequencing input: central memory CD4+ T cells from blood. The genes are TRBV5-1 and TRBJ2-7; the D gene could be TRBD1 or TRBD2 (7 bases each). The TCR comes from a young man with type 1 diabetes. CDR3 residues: CASSLSGTVSYEQYF. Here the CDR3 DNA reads TGCGCCAGCAGCTTAAGCGGGACAGTCTCCTACGAGCAGTACTTC.